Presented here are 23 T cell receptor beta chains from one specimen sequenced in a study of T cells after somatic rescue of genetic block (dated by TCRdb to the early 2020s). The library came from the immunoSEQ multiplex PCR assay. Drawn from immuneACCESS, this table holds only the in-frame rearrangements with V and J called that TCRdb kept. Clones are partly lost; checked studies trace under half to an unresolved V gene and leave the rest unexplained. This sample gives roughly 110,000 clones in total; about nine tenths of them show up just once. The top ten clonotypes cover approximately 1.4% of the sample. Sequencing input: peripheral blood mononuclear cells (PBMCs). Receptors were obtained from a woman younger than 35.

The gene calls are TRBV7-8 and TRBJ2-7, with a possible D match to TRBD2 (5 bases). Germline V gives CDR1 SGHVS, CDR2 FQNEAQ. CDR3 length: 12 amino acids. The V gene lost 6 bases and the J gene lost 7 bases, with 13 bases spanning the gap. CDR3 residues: CASSSEVREQYF. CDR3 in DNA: TGTGCCAGCAGTTCGGAGGTTCGGGAGCAGTACTTC.

Here the CDR3 reads CASSLIPPERNEQYF. Here the CDR3 DNA reads TGTGCCAGCAGCTTAATCCCCCCCGAACGGAACGAGCAGTACTTC. This chain connects TRBV11-3 to TRBJ2-7; D remains ambiguous. Trimming removed 2 bases from V and 5 bases from J, with 16 bases in between. Germline V lookup: CDR1 SGHNT, CDR2 YENEEA. The CDR3 has 15 residues.

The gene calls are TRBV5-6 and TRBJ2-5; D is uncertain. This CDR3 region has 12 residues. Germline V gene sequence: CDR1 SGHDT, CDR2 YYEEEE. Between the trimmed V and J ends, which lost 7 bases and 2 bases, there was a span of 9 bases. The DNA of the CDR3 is TGTGCCAGCTCGCTCAGACAAGAGACCCAGTACTTC. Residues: CASSLRQETQYF. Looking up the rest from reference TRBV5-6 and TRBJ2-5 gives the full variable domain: DAGVTQSPTHLIKTRGQQVTLRCSPKSGHDTVSWYQQALGQGPQFIFQYYEEEERQRGNFPDRFSGHQFPNYSSELNVNALLLGDSALYLCASSLRQETQYFGPGTRLLVL.

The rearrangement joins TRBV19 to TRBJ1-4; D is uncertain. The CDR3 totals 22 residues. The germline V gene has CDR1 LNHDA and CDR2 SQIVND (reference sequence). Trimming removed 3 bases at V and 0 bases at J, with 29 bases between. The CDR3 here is CASSMSSPLSLHMMSTNEKLFF. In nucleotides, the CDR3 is TGTGCCAGTAGTATGTCCTCGCCCTTGTCCCTCCACATGATGTCAACTAATGAAAAACTGTTTTTT.

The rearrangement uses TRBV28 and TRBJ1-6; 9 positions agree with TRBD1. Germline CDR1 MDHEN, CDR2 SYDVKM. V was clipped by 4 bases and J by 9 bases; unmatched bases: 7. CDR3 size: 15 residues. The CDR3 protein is CASSSHRGRVSPLHF. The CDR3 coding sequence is TGTGCCAGCAGTTCCCACAGGGGGCGAGTTTCACCCCTCCACTTT. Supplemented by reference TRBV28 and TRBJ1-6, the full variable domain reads DVKVTQSSRYLVKRTGEKVFLECVQDMDHENMFWYRQDPGLGLRLIYFSYDVKMKEKGDIPEGYSVSREKKERFSLILESASTNQTSMYLCASSSHRGRVSPLHFGNGTRLTVT.

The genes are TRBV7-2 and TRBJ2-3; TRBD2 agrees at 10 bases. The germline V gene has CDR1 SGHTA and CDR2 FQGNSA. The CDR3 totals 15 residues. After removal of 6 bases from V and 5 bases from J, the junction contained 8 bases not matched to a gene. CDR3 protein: CASSPSGGAIDTQYF. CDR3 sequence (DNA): TGTGCCAGCAGTCCAAGCGGGGGGGCCATAGATACGCAGTATTTT.

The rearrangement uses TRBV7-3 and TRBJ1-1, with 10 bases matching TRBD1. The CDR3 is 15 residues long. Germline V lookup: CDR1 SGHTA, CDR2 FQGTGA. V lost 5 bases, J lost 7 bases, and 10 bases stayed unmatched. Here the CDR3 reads CASSRRQGAFSEAFF. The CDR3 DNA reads TGTGCCAGCAGCCGACGACAGGGGGCATTCAGTGAAGCTTTCTTT. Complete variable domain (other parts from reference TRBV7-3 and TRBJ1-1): GAGVSQTPSNKVTEKGKYVELRCDPISGHTALYWYRQSLGQGPEFLIYFQGTGAADDSGLPNDRFFAVRPEGSVSTLKIQRTERGDSAVYLCASSRRQGAFSEAFFGQGTRLTVV.

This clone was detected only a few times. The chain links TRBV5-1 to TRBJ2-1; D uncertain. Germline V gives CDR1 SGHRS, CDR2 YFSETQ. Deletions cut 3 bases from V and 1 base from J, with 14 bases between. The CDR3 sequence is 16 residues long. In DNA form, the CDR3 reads TGCGCCAGCAGCTGGCCTTGGGCGTCGTCCTACAATGAGCAGTTCTTC. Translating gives CASSWPWASSYNEQFF.

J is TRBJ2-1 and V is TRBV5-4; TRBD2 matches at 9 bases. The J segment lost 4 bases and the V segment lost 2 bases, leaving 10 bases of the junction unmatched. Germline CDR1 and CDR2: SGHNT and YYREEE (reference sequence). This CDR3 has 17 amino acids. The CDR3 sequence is CASSFPPGGGGYNEQFF. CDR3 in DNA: TGTGCCAGCAGCTTCCCCCCGGGCGGGGGGGGTTACAATGAGCAGTTCTTC.

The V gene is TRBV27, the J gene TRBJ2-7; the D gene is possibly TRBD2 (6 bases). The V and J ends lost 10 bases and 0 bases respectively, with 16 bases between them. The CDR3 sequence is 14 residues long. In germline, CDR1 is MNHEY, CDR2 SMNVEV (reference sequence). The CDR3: CATGSSHLSYEQYF. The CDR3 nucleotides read TGTGCCACCGGGAGTAGCCACCTCTCCTACGAGCAGTACTTC.

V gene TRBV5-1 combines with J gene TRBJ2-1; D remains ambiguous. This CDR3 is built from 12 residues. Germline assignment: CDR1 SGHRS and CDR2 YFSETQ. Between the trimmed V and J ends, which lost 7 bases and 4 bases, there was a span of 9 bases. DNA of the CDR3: TGCGCCAGCCGTTCCCCGTACAATGAGCAGTTCTTC. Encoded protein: CASRSPYNEQFF. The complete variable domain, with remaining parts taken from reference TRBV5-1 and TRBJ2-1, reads KAGVTQTPRYLIKTRGQQVTLSCSPISGHRSVSWYQQTPGQGLQFLFEYFSETQRNKGNFPGRFSGRQFSNSRSEMNVSTLELGDSALYLCASRSPYNEQFFGPGTRLTVL.

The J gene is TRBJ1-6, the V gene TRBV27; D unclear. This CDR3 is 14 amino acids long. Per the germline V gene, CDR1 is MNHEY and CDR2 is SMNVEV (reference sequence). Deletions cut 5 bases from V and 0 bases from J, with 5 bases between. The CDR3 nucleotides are TGTGCCAGCAGTCTGCGCTCCTATAATTCACCCCTCCACTTT. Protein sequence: CASSLRSYNSPLHF.

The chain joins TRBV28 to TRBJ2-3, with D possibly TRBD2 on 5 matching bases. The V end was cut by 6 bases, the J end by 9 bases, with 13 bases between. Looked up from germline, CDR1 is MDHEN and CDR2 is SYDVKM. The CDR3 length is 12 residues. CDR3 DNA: TGTGCCAGCAGCTTCGGACTCAACACGCAGTATTTT. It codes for CASSFGLNTQYF.

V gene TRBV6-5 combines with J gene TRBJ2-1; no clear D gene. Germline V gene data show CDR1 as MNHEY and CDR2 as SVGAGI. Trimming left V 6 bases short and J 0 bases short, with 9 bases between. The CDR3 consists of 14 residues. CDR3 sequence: CASSDLSSYNEQFF. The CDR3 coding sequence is TGTGCCAGCAGCGACCTGAGCTCCTACAATGAGCAGTTCTTC.

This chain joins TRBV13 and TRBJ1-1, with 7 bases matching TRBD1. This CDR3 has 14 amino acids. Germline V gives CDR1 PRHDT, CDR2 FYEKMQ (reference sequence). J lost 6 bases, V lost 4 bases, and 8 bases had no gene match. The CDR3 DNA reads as TGTGCCAGCAGCTCCAGGGGGGTTGAGCCTGAAGCTTTCTTT. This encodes CASSSRGVEPEAFF.

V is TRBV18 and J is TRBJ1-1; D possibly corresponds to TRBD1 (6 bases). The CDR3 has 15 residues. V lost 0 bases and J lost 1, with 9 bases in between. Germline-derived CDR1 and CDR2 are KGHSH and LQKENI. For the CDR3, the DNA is TGTGCCAGCTCACCACCGGGGGGACAGAACACTGAAGCTTTCTTT. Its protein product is CASSPPGGQNTEAFF.

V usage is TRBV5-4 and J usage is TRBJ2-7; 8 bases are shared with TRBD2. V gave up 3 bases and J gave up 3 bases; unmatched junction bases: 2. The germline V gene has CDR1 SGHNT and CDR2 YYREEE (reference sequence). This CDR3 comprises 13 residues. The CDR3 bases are TGTGCCAGCAGCTCCACTAGCGGCTACGAGCAGTACTTC. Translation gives CASSSTSGYEQYF.

CDR3 DNA: TGTGCCAGCAGCTCCGGGGGGGGTTACAATTCACCCCTCCACTTT. Its protein product is CASSSGGGYNSPLHF. This chain connects TRBV6-5 to TRBJ1-6; possible D gene TRBD1, 5 bases. V was clipped by 6 bases and J by 7 bases, with 16 bases between them. The CDR3 totals 15 residues. Germline values: CDR1 MNHEY, CDR2 SVGAGI.

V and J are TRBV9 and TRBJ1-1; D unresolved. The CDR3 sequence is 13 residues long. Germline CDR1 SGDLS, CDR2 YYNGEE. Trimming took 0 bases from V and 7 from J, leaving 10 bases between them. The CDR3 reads CASSVARVGEAFF. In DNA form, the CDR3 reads TGTGCCAGCAGCGTAGCCCGGGTTGGTGAAGCTTTCTTT. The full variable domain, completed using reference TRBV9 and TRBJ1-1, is DSGVTQTPKHLITATGQRVTLRCSPRSGDLSVYWYQQSLDQGLQFLIQYYNGEERAKGNILERFSAQQFPDLHSELNLSSLELGDSALYFCASSVARVGEAFFGQGTRLTVV.

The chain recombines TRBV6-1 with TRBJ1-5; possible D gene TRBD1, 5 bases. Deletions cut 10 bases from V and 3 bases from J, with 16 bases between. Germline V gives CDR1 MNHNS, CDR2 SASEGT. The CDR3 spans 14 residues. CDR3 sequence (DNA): TGTGCCAACTCGACAGAGCGCCTCAATCAGCCCCAGCATTTT. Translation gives CANSTERLNQPQHF.

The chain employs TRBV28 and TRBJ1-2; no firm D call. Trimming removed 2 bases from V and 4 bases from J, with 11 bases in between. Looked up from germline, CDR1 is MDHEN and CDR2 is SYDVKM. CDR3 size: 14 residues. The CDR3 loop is CASSLPKILYGYTF. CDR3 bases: TGTGCCAGCAGTTTACCTAAGATCCTCTATGGCTACACCTTC.

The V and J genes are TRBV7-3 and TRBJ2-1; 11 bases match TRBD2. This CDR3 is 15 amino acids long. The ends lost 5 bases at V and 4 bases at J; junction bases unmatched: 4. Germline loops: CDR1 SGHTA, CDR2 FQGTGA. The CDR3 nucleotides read TGTGCCAGCAGCCCCGGGACTAGCGGATACAATGAGCAGTTCTTC. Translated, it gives CASSPGTSGYNEQFF. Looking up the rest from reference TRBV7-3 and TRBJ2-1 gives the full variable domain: GAGVSQTPSNKVTEKGKYVELRCDPISGHTALYWYRQSLGQGPEFLIYFQGTGAADDSGLPNDRFFAVRPEGSVSTLKIQRTERGDSAVYLCASSPGTSGYNEQFFGPGTRLTVL.

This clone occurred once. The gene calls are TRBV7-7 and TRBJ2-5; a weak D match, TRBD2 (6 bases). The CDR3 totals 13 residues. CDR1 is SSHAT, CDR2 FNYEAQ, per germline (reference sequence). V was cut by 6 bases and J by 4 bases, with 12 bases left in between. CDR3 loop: CASSPRGGETQYF. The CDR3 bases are TGTGCCAGCAGTCCCCGGGGAGGAGAGACCCAGTACTTC.